This T cell receptor (beta chain) was documented in a study of OX40 agonist ivuxolimab in advanced cancers. Study-level information: From about 23 to 85 years was the age range, with a mean of 60 years, and nearly 85% were male.

Repertoires were generated with immunoSEQ multiplex PCR, while TCRdb's copy carries only in-frame clones and drops some. The data contain 80,000 or so clones, 85% of them singletons. V lost 11 bases to trimming and J lost 5 bases, with 17 bases between them. CDR1 is MNHNS and CDR2 is SASEGT in the germline V gene. The CDR3 is 13 residues long. This chain links TRBV6-1 with TRBJ2-3; unclear D gene. The source is an adult with an advanced solid tumor such as melanoma, head and neck, liver or kidney cancer. The source was CD4+ or CD8+ T cells sorted from blood, collected in a trial of the OX40 agonist ivuxolimab. Here the CDR3 reads CAGRSSLGDTQYF. Here the CDR3 DNA reads TGTGCCGGACGGAGTTCTCTTGGAGATACGCAGTATTTT.